A single sample gave rise to the 32 T cell receptor beta chains below, sequenced in a study of monozygotic twins with inflammatory bowel disease. TCRdb re-called the 5' RACE reads and gives one entry per CDR3 protein, without DNA. The table for this sample gives fewer than 450,000 distinct CDR3 sequences. Sequenced sample: blood. Source of these receptors: a human donor with ulcerative colitis or Crohn's disease, or a healthy co-twin of an affected twin (not recorded which).

This chain connects TRBV20-1 to TRBJ2-2. This CDR3 is built from 13 residues. Germline lookup yields CDR1 DFQATT and CDR2 SNEGSKA (reference sequence). CDR3 in amino acids: CSATGPNTGELFF.

The chain recombines TRBV5-1 with TRBJ2-7; TCRdb names TRBD2, which stays unverified in the absence of DNA. The CDR3 spans 16 residues. Per germline, CDR1 SGHRS and CDR2 YFSETQ. The CDR3 sequence: CSSSTGTSGDVYEQYF.

The chain carries TRBV20-1 and TRBJ2-2; TCRdb calls TRBD2, which cannot be checked without DNA. CDR1 is DFQATT, CDR2 SNEGSKA, per germline (reference sequence). This CDR3 is built from 16 residues. CDR3 sequence: CSARDFRQGNTGELFF.

The chain has TRBV20-1 and TRBJ1-4; TCRdb's D call, TRBD1, is unchecked because there is no DNA. Looked up from germline, CDR1 is DFQATT and CDR2 is SNEGSKA (reference sequence). The CDR3 has 17 amino acids. The CDR3 reads CSAATPGTQGANEKLFF.

V usage is TRBV5-1 and J usage is TRBJ2-1; TCRdb selects TRBD1, and the lack of DNA leaves this call unchecked. Germline assignment: CDR1 SGHRS and CDR2 YFSETQ. The CDR3 length is 19 residues. The CDR3 is CASSFTTGGTLPVNNEQFF.

The gene calls are TRBV11-2 and TRBJ2-1; no DNA is available, so the TRBD2 call from TCRdb remains unchecked. The V gene's germline CDR1 is SGHAT and CDR2 FQNNGV. The CDR3 extends over 20 amino acids. CDR3: CASSLVAWLAGGIRMDEQFF.

The chain uses TRBV5-4 and TRBJ2-5. The CDR3 is made up of 14 amino acids. Germline values: CDR1 SGHNT, CDR2 YYREEE (reference sequence). The CDR3 protein is CASSLERHQETQYF.

The chain combines TRBV11-2 with TRBJ1-6; the TCRdb D gene call, TRBD1, has no DNA to confirm it. The CDR3 totals 17 residues. Germline lookup yields CDR1 SGHAT and CDR2 FQNNGV. The chain's CDR3 is CASSSLGSRAYNSPLHF.

The J gene is TRBJ1-1, the V gene TRBV3-1. The CDR3 is made up of 11 amino acids. Germline CDR1 is LGHDT and CDR2 is YNNKEL (reference sequence). The CDR3: CASSLALEAFF.

The chain joins TRBV7-2 to TRBJ1-1; TCRdb calls TRBD1, which cannot be checked without DNA. The CDR3 is made up of 15 amino acids. Germline V gene lookup returns CDR1 SGHTA and CDR2 FQGNSA. The CDR3 loop reads CASSLESGGGTEAFF.

The CDR3 protein is CASSQAPGAGAEAFF. This rearrangement joins TRBV4-3 to TRBJ1-1; the D call from TCRdb, TRBD1, cannot be confirmed without DNA. The length of the CDR3 is 15 residues. Germline V gives CDR1 LGHNA, CDR2 YSLEER.

This chain uses TRBV6-2 or TRBV6-3 with TRBJ2-7; there is no DNA to check the TCRdb D call of TRBD1. In germline, CDR1 is MNHEY, CDR2 SVGEGT. The CDR3 has 16 residues. CDR3 in amino acids: CASSYVSGGARYEQYF.

The genes are TRBV4-3 and TRBJ2-1; TCRdb returns TRBD2, unconfirmable since there is no DNA. CDR3 length: 19 amino acids. The germline gives CDR1 LGHNA, CDR2 YSLEER. The CDR3 loop reads CASSYRSLLAGGSYNEQFF.

V and J are TRBV20-1 and TRBJ1-2. CDR3 length: 16 amino acids. CDR1 and CDR2 (germline): DFQATT, SNEGSKA (reference sequence). CDR3 region: CSARDPFRNSNYGYTF.

The rearrangement links TRBV7-2 to TRBJ1-3. Germline V CDR1 and CDR2: SGHTA, FQGNSA. The CDR3 runs to 17 residues. The CDR3 region is CASSLFGSLLSGNTIYF. Together with reference TRBV7-2 and TRBJ1-3, the CDR3 gives the full variable domain: GAGVSQSPSNKVTEKGKDVELRCDPISGHTALYWYRQSLGQGLEFLIYFQGNSAPDKSGLPSDRFSAERTGGSVSTLTIQRTQQEDSAVYLCASSLFGSLLSGNTIYFGEGSWLTVV.

The gene calls are TRBV4-2 and TRBJ2-6; TCRdb designates TRBD1, a call that cannot be tested without DNA. Germline lookup yields CDR1 LGHNA and CDR2 YNFKEQ. The length of the CDR3 is 17 residues. The CDR3 sequence: CASSQAGQNSGANVLTF.

The genes are TRBV5-1 and TRBJ2-7; TCRdb's assignment of TRBD1 cannot be checked, as there is no DNA. Germline V gene lookup returns CDR1 SGHRS and CDR2 YFSETQ. This CDR3 is 14 amino acids long. The CDR3 protein is CASSLRQGANEQYF.

The chain joins TRBV27 to TRBJ2-7; TCRdb designates TRBD1, a call that cannot be tested without DNA. Germline-derived CDR1 and CDR2 are MNHEY and SMNVEV (reference sequence). CDR3 length equals 16 residues. The CDR3 loop is CASSLPTGTGEYEQYF.

V is TRBV7-2 and J is TRBJ2-2; TCRdb lists TRBD2, though no DNA is available to test this call. CDR1 is SGHTA, CDR2 FQGNSA, per germline. The CDR3 length is 14 residues. CDR3: CASSFGGRTGELFF.

V is TRBV20-1 and J is TRBJ2-3; checking the TCRdb D call of TRBD2 is not possible without DNA. Germline lookup yields CDR1 DFQATT and CDR2 SNEGSKA (reference sequence). The CDR3 totals 17 residues. This CDR3 reads CSARKAGGLSLTDTQYF.

V and J are TRBV24-1 and TRBJ2-6; TCRdb names TRBD1, which stays unverified in the absence of DNA. Germline V gene lookup returns CDR1 KGHDR and CDR2 SFDVKD. This CDR3 is built from 18 residues. The chain's CDR3 is CATSPNRGLYSGANVLTF.

The chain couples TRBV12-3 or TRBV12-4 to TRBJ2-3; TCRdb names TRBD1, which stays unverified in the absence of DNA. The CDR3 has 14 amino acids. CDR3: CATGRQSNTDTQYF.

V usage is TRBV7-7 and J usage is TRBJ2-6; TCRdb indicates TRBD1, and absent DNA this call remains unverified. This CDR3 comprises 15 residues. CDR1 is SSHAT and CDR2 is FNYEAQ in the germline V gene (reference sequence). CDR3 residues: CASSWGTVGANVLTF.

V and J are TRBV4-1 and TRBJ2-1; TCRdb's assignment of TRBD1 cannot be checked, as there is no DNA. CDR3 length: 15 amino acids. Germline values: CDR1 MGHRA, CDR2 YSYEKL. The CDR3 is CASSQEPRGYNEQFF.

The V and J genes are TRBV7-2 and TRBJ2-3; absent DNA, TCRdb's TRBD2 call cannot be checked. Germline V gives CDR1 SGHTA, CDR2 FQGNSA. This CDR3 has 12 residues. CDR3 sequence: CASTSEGGTQYF.

The V call is TRBV5-1, the J call TRBJ2-1; TCRdb indicates TRBD1, and absent DNA this call remains unverified. CDR3 length equals 14 residues. Germline loops: CDR1 SGHRS, CDR2 YFSETQ. The CDR3 protein is CASSTGTGDNEQFF.

The gene calls are TRBV5-1 and TRBJ2-5; TCRdb picks TRBD2, but there is no DNA to check that call. The CDR3 is made up of 16 amino acids. Germline V gene lookup returns CDR1 SGHRS and CDR2 YFSETQ. CDR3 sequence: CASSLGYNSGGETQYF. The full variable domain, in which reference TRBV5-1 and TRBJ2-5 provide the parts outside the CDR3, is KAGVTQTPRYLIKTRGQQVTLSCSPISGHRSVSWYQQTPGQGLQFLFEYFSETQRNKGNFPGRFSGRQFSNSRSEMNVSTLELGDSALYLCASSLGYNSGGETQYFGPGTRLLVL.

V gene TRBV12-3 or TRBV12-4 combines with J gene TRBJ2-5. This CDR3 has 13 residues. The CDR3 reads CASTVWYQETQYF.

The chain joins TRBV4-3 to TRBJ2-3; TCRdb picks TRBD2, but there is no DNA to check that call. Germline CDR1 is LGHNA and CDR2 is YSLEER. This CDR3 contains 17 residues. The CDR3 sequence is CASSQVLAGSLTDTQYF.

V and J are TRBV29-1 and TRBJ2-1; lacking DNA, the TRBD1 call made by TCRdb goes unchecked. Germline CDR1 reads SQVTM; CDR2 reads ANQGSEA. The CDR3 has 15 amino acids. The CDR3 is CSVLGVKESDNEQFF.

The rearrangement uses TRBV29-1 and TRBJ2-7; TCRdb gives TRBD1 as the D gene, but with no DNA this cannot be confirmed. The germline V gene encodes CDR1 SQVTM and CDR2 ANQGSEA. CDR3 length: 13 residues. CDR3 region: CSVVKDRGYEQYF.

The V call is TRBV19, the J call TRBJ1-1; with no DNA, the TCRdb D assignment of TRBD1 cannot be verified. This CDR3 is 14 amino acids long. In germline, CDR1 is LNHDA, CDR2 SQIVND (reference sequence). The CDR3 reads CATSRARGMTEAFF. Using reference TRBV19 and TRBJ1-1 for the parts outside the CDR3, the full variable domain is DGGITQSPKYLFRKEGQNVTLSCEQNLNHDAMYWYRQDPGQGLRLIYYSQIVNDFQKGDIAEGYSVSREKKESFPLTVTSAQKNPTAFYLCATSRARGMTEAFFGQGTRLTVV.